The 7 T cell receptor beta chains presented below share a single source sample, sequenced in a study of T-cell reconstitution after alpha-beta-depleted transplantation in children. Unique molecular identifiers were incorporated when the TCRbeta library was constructed. TCRdb re-analysed the PCR reads in MiXCR, keeping a single row per CDR3 protein. The table includes about 610,000 distinct CDR3 sequences, roughly a tenth detected once. This specimen consisted of PBMCs from the stem cell graft donor, obtained from the stem cell graft. Receptors originate from a human donor who donated a stem cell graft to a child with acute myeloid leukemia.

The genes are TRBV20-1 and TRBJ2-5, with 9 bases lining up with TRBD1. Germline loops: CDR1 DFQATT, CDR2 SNEGSKA (reference sequence). With 1 base clipped from V and 7 bases from J, the junction kept 7 bases outside the gene matches. This CDR3 contains 14 residues. The CDR3 nucleotides read TGCAGTGCTAGAGTCATTGACAGGGGGGGGACCCAGTACTTC. Translated, it gives CSARVIDRGGTQYF.

This clonotype was recorded a few times. V is TRBV7-8 and J is TRBJ2-7; no clear D. Germline lookup yields CDR1 SGHVS and CDR2 FQNEAQ. V was cut by 5 bases and J by 3 bases, with 11 bases left in between. This CDR3 is built from 13 residues. This chain's CDR3 is CASSDSGIYEQYF. CDR3 nucleotides: TGTGCCAGCAGCGATTCCGGTATCTACGAGCAGTACTTC.

There are a few counts of this clonotype. The rearrangement links TRBV2 to TRBJ2-5; perhaps TRBD2 as D (5 bases). V lost 5 bases to trimming and J lost 5 bases, with 15 bases between them. Looked up from germline, CDR1 is SNHLY and CDR2 is FYNNEI. The CDR3 runs 14 residues. CDR3 DNA sequence: TGTGCCAGCAGTAGGAGGACGGTAGTGGAGACCCAGTACTTC. As protein: CASSRRTVVETQYF.

The J gene is TRBJ2-5, the V gene TRBV28, with a tentative D call TRBD2 (5 bases). This CDR3 comprises 15 residues. Germline V CDR1 and CDR2: MDHEN, SYDVKM. The V end lost 0 bases, the J end lost 2 bases, and 10 bases lay between the germline ends. Here the CDR3 DNA reads TGTGCCAGCAGTTTATGGAGGGAACAGCAAGAGACCCAGTACTTC. Translation gives CASSLWREQQETQYF. The entire variable domain, with the rest obtained from reference TRBV28 and TRBJ2-5, is as follows: DVKVTQSSRYLVKRTGEKVFLECVQDMDHENMFWYRQDPGLGLRLIYFSYDVKMKEKGDIPEGYSVSREKKERFSLILESASTNQTSMYLCASSLWREQQETQYFGPGTRLLVL.

This chain connects TRBV20-1 to TRBJ2-1; 8 nucleotides agree with TRBD2. CDR3 length equals 13 residues. Trimming cost V 4 bases and J 2 bases; bases outside gene matches: 1. CDR1 and CDR2 from the germline V gene are DFQATT and SNEGSKA (reference sequence). The CDR3 region is CSANGRAYNEQFF. DNA for the CDR3: TGCAGTGCTAACGGGAGGGCCTACAATGAGCAGTTCTTC.

This clonotype has more than one count but fewer than ten. One junction end does not reproduce the germline sequence, and a read error may be involved. This chain's CDR3 is CASSWDRMLHF. The DNA of the CDR3 is TGTGCCAGCAGTTGGGACAGAATGTTACACTTC. V usage is TRBV12-3 or TRBV12-4 and J usage is TRBJ2-4, with 7 nucleotides matching TRBD1. CDR3 length: 11 amino acids.

The V and J genes are TRBV15 and TRBJ1-1; D gene uncertain. The CDR3 totals 16 residues. Trimming pared 6 bases from V and 5 bases from J, leaving 22 bases between. The germline CDR1 and CDR2 sequences are LNHNV and YYDKDF (reference sequence). The DNA for the CDR3 is TGTGCCACCAGAAATGTACCGCAGGAGTTGGGGACTGAAGCTTTCTTT. Protein: CATRNVPQELGTEAFF.